A selection of T cell receptor beta chains follows, all from one sample in a study of blood T cells in healthy people across ages. Each CDR3 protein gets one entry after TCRdb re-called the 5' RACE reads with MiXCR. The table lists roughly 1 million distinct CDR3 sequences, under 30% of them singletons. The sample also formed part of further work on T cells of mothers and their children.

What was sequenced was blood. All receptors derive from a girl aged 2-9 years in good health. The CDR3 runs from the conserved cysteine through the conserved F or W. D genes are given only for firm matches. Clone size, where shown, is once, few, many, or a class for clones that have expanded.

.	TRBD2	TRBV20-1	TRBJ2-1	CSARPSGYNEQFF	TGCAGTGCTAGACCTAGCGGCTACAATGAGCAGTTCTTC
.	.	TRBV4-2	TRBJ2-7	CASSQVRDPYEQYF	TGTGCCAGCAGCCAAGTCAGGGATCCCTACGAGCAGTACTTC
.	TRBD2	TRBV29-1	TRBJ2-5	CSVDGLAGEQERVETQYF	TGCAGCGTTGATGGTCTAGCGGGCGAACAAGAGCGGGTAGAGACCCAGTACTTC
.	TRBD2	TRBV5-1	TRBJ2-5	CASSFVGSGVSQETQYF	TGCGCCAGCAGCTTCGTGGGTAGCGGGGTTTCGCAAGAGACCCAGTACTTC
.	.	TRBV11-3	TRBJ2-2	CASTTKVGTGELFF	TGTGCCAGCACCACCAAGGTCGGCACCGGGGAGCTGTTTTTT
few	TRBD1	TRBV6-5	TRBJ1-1	CASNRGLNTEAFF	TGTGCCAGCAACAGGGGGCTAAACACTGAAGCTTTCTTT
.	.	TRBV20-1	TRBJ1-4	CSAVTLLSEKLFF	TGCAGTGCTGTGACACTCCTTAGTGAAAAACTGTTTTTT
many	TRBD2	TRBV12-3/TRBV12-4	TRBJ2-2	CAPAPGCRLAGGDTGELFF	TGTGCCCCCGCCCCGGGGTGTCGACTAGCGGGAGGAGATACCGGGGAGCTGTTTTTT
.	.	TRBV29-1	TRBJ2-7	CSVEFLDNYEQYF	TGCAGCGTTGAGTTTTTGGACAACTACGAGCAGTACTTC
few	TRBD1	TRBV7-9	TRBJ2-1	CASSKPGQGADEQFF	TGTGCCAGCAGCAAACCGGGACAGGGGGCCGATGAGCAGTTCTTC
few	TRBD2	TRBV27	TRBJ2-5	CASRVLAGGLETQYF	TGTGCCAGCAGGGTACTAGCGGGGGGCCTGGAGACCCAGTACTTC
.	.	TRBV5-1	TRBJ2-7	CASSLAEGLPEYEQYF	TGCGCCAGCAGCTTGGCAGAGGGACTTCCTGAATACGAGCAGTACTTC
.	.	TRBV5-4	TRBJ2-5	CASSLPSPSGMKEQYF	TGTGCCAGCAGCTTGCCCTCCCCGTCAGGGATGAAAGAGCAGTACTTC
few	.	TRBV10-3	TRBJ2-5	CAISGGMETQYF	TGTGCCATCAGTGGGGGAATGGAGACCCAGTACTTC
.	.	TRBV12-3/TRBV12-4	TRBJ1-4	CASSLVGGRSAEKLFF	TGTGCCAGCAGCCTAGTGGGGGGGCGGTCAGCGGAAAAACTGTTTTTT
few	.	TRBV25-1	TRBJ1-1	CASSDVGGPNSEAFF	TGTGCCAGCAGTGACGTGGGCGGACCGAATAGTGAAGCTTTCTTT
.	TRBD2	TRBV5-1	TRBJ2-3	CASSLAGSSGDTQYF	TGCGCCAGCAGCTTGGCCGGGTCTAGCGGGGATACGCAGTATTTT
few	.	TRBV14	TRBJ1-1	CASSVVGMDTEAFF	TGTGCCAGCAGCGTGGTCGGGATGGACACTGAAGCTTTCTTT
.	.	TRBV14	TRBJ2-1	CASSQGRWNEQFF	TGTGCCAGCAGCCAAGGTCGCTGGAATGAGCAGTTCTTC
.	.	TRBV7-8	TRBJ2-1	CASSLPGTEQYNEQFF	TGTGCCAGCAGCTTACCCGGGACTGAACAATACAATGAGCAGTTCTTC
.	.	TRBV29-1	TRBJ2-2	CSVLRFTGELFF	TGCAGCGTCCTTAGGTTCACCGGGGAGCTGTTTTTT
few	.	TRBV7-3	TRBJ2-1	CASSWFSGVAYNEQFF	TGTGCCAGCAGCTGGTTCTCGGGAGTGGCCTACAATGAGCAGTTCTTC
.	TRBD1	TRBV7-9	TRBJ2-3	CASSPKTGTGDQETQYF	TGTGCCAGCAGCCCAAAGACCGGGACAGGAGATCAAGAGACCCAGTACTTT
few	.	TRBV21-1	TRBJ2-7	CASSTELGLAGSSEQYF	TGTGCCAGCAGCACCGAATTAGGTCTAGCGGGTTCCTCCGAGCAGTACTTC
few	TRBD1	TRBV29-1	TRBJ2-1	CSGGTGFYNEQFF	TGCAGCGGGGGGACAGGGTTTTACAACGAGCAGTTCTTC
.	.	TRBV30	TRBJ2-4	CAWSVSRLAKNIQYF	TGTGCCTGGAGTGTCTCGAGACTAGCCAAAAACATTCAGTACTTC
few	.	TRBV5-1	TRBJ2-7	CASSLSDIYEQYF	TGCGCCAGCAGCTTGTCGGACATCTACGAGCAGTACTTC
few	TRBD2	TRBV20-1	TRBJ2-5	CSASSSGGPQETQYF	TGCAGTGCTAGCTCTAGCGGGGGACCCCAAGAGACCCAGTACTTC
.	TRBD1	TRBV4-3	TRBJ2-1	CASSQARDRGYNEQFF	TGCGCCAGCAGCCAAGCCCGGGACAGGGGATACAATGAGCAGTTCTTC
few	TRBD2	TRBV4-3	TRBJ2-7	CASSQRLPGLRSYEQYF	TGCGCCAGCAGCCAACGTCTCCCGGGACTACGGTCCTACGAGCAGTACTTC
few	.	TRBV11-2	TRBJ1-2	CASSPPGRLYGYTF	TGTGCCAGCAGCCCCCCGGGCCGCCTCTATGGCTACACCTTC
few	.	TRBV2	TRBJ1-4	CASMGREKLFF	TGTGCCAGCATGGGGCGGGAAAAACTGTTTTTT
.	.	TRBV9	TRBJ1-4	CASSVEGKRSEKLFF	TGTGCCAGCAGCGTTGAAGGGAAGCGTTCTGAAAAACTGTTTTTT
.	.	TRBV14	TRBJ1-1	CASSLFKGVRSEAFF	TGTGCCAGCAGCCTCTTTAAGGGGGTGAGATCTGAAGCTTTCTTT
.	TRBD1	TRBV15	TRBJ2-1	CATRGGGRGPLRDYNEQFF	TGTGCCACCAGGGGGGGTGGCAGGGGGCCTCTTCGGGATTACAATGAGCAGTTCTTC
few	.	TRBV6-2/TRBV6-3	TRBJ1-2	CASRYRDGYTF	TGTGCCAGCAGGTACAGGGATGGCTACACCTTC
.	TRBD2	TRBV7-9	TRBJ2-1	CAGEGTRNGGQFF	TGTGCCGGCGAGGGGACTAGGAATGGAGGGCAGTTCTTC
.	TRBD1	TRBV20-1	TRBJ2-5	CSAYGQAGKSETQYF	TGCAGTGCCTACGGACAGGCTGGGAAGTCGGAGACCCAGTACTTC
few	TRBD2	TRBV11-1	TRBJ2-5	CASRPTTSGPQEIQYF	TGTGCCAGCAGGCCCACGACTAGCGGGCCACAAGAGATCCAGTACTTC
few	.	TRBV12-3/TRBV12-4	TRBJ2-1	CAGSRTEYNEQFF	TGTGCCGGCAGTAGGACAGAGTACAATGAGCAGTTCTTC
.	TRBD1	TRBV4-2	TRBJ1-1	CASSQQGGGREAFF	TGTGCCAGCAGCCAACAGGGGGGAGGTCGTGAAGCTTTCTTT
once	.	TRBV18	TRBJ1-4	CASSPWRSNEKLFF	TGTGCCAGCTCACCATGGAGATCTAATGAAAAACTGTTTTTT
few	.	TRBV18	TRBJ2-1	CASSEGTMNEQFF	TGTGCCAGCTCAGAGGGGACGATGAATGAGCAGTTCTTC
few	TRBD1	TRBV27	TRBJ2-1	CASARGTGDDEQFF	TGTGCCAGCGCGAGAGGGACAGGGGACGATGAGCAGTTCTTC
few	.	TRBV28	TRBJ2-7	CASSRLTGHKYF	TGTGCCAGCTCCCGTCTCACGGGACATAAGTACTTC
.	.	TRBV7-9	TRBJ2-4	CASSFAQGAKNIQYF	TGTGCCAGCAGCTTCGCACAGGGAGCTAAAAACATTCAGTACTTC
.	.	TRBV6-2/TRBV6-3	TRBJ2-3	CASSWDTPSTDTQYF	TGTGCCAGCAGCTGGGACACTCCTAGCACAGATACGCAGTATTTT
few	.	TRBV9	TRBJ2-7	CASSLEAGKREQYF	TGTGCCAGCAGCCTAGAGGCAGGGAAGCGCGAGCAGTACTTC
.	TRBD2	TRBV12-3/TRBV12-4	TRBJ2-3	CASGLAGGITDTQYF	TGTGCCAGCGGGCTGGCGGGAGGGATCACAGATACGCAGTATTTT
.	.	TRBV5-5	TRBJ2-7	CASSLSKDYSYEQYF	TGTGCCAGCAGCTTGTCGAAGGACTATTCCTACGAGCAGTACTTC